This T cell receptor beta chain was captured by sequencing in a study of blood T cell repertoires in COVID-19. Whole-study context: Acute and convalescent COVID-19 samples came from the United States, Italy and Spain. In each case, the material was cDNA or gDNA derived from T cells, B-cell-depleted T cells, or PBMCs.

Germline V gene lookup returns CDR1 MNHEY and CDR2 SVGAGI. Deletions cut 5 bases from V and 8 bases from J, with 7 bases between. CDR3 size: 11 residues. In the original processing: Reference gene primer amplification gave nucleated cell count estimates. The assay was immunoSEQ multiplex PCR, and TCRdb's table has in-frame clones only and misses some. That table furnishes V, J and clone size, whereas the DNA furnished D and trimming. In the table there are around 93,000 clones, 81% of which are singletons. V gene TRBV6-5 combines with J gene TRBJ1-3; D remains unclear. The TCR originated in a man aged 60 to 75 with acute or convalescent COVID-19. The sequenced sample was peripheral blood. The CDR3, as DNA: TGTGCCAGCAGTCTATCGGACACCATATATTTT. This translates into CASSLSDTIYF.